This T cell receptor (beta chain) comes out of a study of CD8 T cells in Susac syndrome. cDNA came from approximately 0.5 to 1 ug RNA primed by random hexamers. One entry per CDR3 protein, called by TCRdb with MiXCR from the immunoSEQ multiplex PCR reads. The profile covers over 150,000 distinct CDR3 sequences, with 85% to 95% appearing a single time and roughly 0.098% taken by the ten largest. TEMRA cells were FACS-enriched, and CD8+ and CD4+ T cells were isolated negatively. Sample: CD4+ T cells from PBMCs. The clonotype originates from a human donor with multiple sclerosis.

In DNA, the CDR3 is TGTGCCAGCAGCCACAACACTGAAGCTTTCTTT. Encoded protein: CASSHNTEAFF. The chain uses TRBV7-8 and TRBJ1-1; no definite D call. The germline gives CDR1 SGHVS, CDR2 FQNEAQ. This CDR3 has 11 amino acids. Between the trimmed V and J ends, which lost 5 bases and 2 bases, there was a span of 3 bases.